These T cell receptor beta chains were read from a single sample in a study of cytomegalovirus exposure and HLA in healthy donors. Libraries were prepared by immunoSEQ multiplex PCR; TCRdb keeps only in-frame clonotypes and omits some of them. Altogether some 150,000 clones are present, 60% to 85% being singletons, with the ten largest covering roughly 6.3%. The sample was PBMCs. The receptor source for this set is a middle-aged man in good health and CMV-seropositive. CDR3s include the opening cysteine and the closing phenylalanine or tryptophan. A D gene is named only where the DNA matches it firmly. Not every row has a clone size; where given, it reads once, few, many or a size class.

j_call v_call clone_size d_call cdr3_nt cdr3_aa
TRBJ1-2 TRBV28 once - TGTGCCAGCAGAAACGAAAACGGCAGGGGTATGGAAGGCTACACCTTC CASRNENGRGMEGYTF
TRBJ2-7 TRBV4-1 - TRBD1 TGCGCCAGCAGCGAGACGGGACAGGCCTACGAGCAGTACTTC CASSETGQAYEQYF
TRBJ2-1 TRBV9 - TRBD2 TGTGCCAGCAGCGGTAGCGGGAGGGGGTACAATGAGCAGTTCTTC CASSGSGRGYNEQFF
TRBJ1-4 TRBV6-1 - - TGTGCCAGCATGGAGTCAGGGGTCGAAAAACTGTTTTTT CASMESGVEKLFF
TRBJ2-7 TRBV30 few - TGTGCCTGGAGGGCTAGGTACGAGCAGTACTTC CAWRARYEQYF
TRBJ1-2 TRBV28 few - TGTGCCAGCACCCCACAGGGTCGGAGCGGCTACACCTTC CASTPQGRSGYTF
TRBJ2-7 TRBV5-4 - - TGTGCCAGCAGCCCCAGGCGGGCAGCCAGCTCCTACGAGCAGTACTTC CASSPRRAASSYEQYF
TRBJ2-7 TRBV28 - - TGTGCCAGCATCCCCGGACAGTCCTCCTACGAGCAGTACTTC CASIPGQSSYEQYF
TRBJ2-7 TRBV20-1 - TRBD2 TGCAGTGCTCGGACTAGCTACGAGCAGTACTTC CSARTSYEQYF
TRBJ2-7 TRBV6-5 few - TGTGCCAGCAGTCGGGACTCCTACGAGCAGTACTTC CASSRDSYEQYF
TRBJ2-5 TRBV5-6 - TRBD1 TGTGCCAGCAGCCCAAGGACAGGGGGCCGTGAGACCCAGTACTTC CASSPRTGGRETQYF
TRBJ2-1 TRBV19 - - TGTGCCAGTAGTATAGTTTTGGGGGCACAGGGTGAGCAGTTCTTC CASSIVLGAQGEQFF
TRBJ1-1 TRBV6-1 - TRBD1 TGTGCCAGCAGTGAAGTGAGGGGGCTGGGCACTGAAGCTTTCTTT CASSEVRGLGTEAFF
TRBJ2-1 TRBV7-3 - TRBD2 TGTGCCAGCAGCGCGGGACTACGATCAGAGCAGTTCTTC CASSAGLRSEQFF
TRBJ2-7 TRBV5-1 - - TGCGCCAGCAGCTTGGGTTCAGGGGAGCTTGAGCAGTACTTC CASSLGSGELEQYF
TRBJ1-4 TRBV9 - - TGTGCCAGCAGCTCGGGAGGGTCAACTAATGAAAAACTGTTTTTT CASSSGGSTNEKLFF
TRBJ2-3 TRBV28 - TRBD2 TGTGCCAGCGCACGACTAGCGGGAGGTACGCAGTATTTT CASARLAGGTQYF
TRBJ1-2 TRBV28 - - TGTGCCAGCAGACACCAGATCAGCTATGGCTACACCTTC CASRHQISYGYTF
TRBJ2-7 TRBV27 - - TGTGCCAGCAGTTTCCTAGGGGATTCCTCCTACGAGCAGTACTTC CASSFLGDSSYEQYF
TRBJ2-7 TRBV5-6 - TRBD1 TGTGCCAGCAGCCCGAAAGGACAGGGGTCCTACGAGCAGTACTTC CASSPKGQGSYEQYF
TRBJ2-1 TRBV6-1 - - TGTGCCAGCAGCCTAGAGAATGAGCAGTTCTTC CASSLENEQFF
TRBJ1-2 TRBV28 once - TGTGCCAGCAGTTTATCCAGGGGCAGGGTCTATGGCTACACCTTC CASSLSRGRVYGYTF
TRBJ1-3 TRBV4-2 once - TGTGCCAGCAGCCAAGTATACTCCGGTGGGGGGAACACCATATATTTT CASSQVYSGGGNTIYF
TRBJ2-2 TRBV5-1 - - TGCGCCAGCAGCTTGGGACAGCCAGACGGGGAGCTGTTTTTT CASSLGQPDGELFF
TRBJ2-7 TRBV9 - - TGTGCCAGCAGCGTATCTAGCGTAGGGGAGCAGTACTTC CASSVSSVGEQYF
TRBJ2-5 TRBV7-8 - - TGTGCCAGCAGCTTAGTTCCCGGGAAAACCCAGTACTTC CASSLVPGKTQYF